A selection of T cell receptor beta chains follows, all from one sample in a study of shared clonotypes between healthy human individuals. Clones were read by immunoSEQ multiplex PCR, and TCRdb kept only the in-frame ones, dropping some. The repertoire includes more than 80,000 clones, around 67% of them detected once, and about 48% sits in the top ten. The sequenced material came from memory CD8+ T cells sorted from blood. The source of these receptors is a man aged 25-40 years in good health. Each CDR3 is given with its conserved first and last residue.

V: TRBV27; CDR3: CASSPSSGDYNQPQHF
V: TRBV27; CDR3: CASSPLEGDTEAFF
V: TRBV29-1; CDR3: CSDPQGNLSREAFF
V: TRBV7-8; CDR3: CASSFRNQGTDAQYF
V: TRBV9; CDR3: CASSVAAGRENTIYF
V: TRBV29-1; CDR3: CSVEGLGRYEQYF
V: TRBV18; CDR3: CASSPRAGGTGELFF
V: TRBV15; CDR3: CATSRDLSFEQYF
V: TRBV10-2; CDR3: CASKLAGGPYNEQFF
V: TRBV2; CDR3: CASLPLGGSYEQYF
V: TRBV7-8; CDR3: CASTHVGEGQGQFF
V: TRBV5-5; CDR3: CASSLGLAGVSYNEQFF
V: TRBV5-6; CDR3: CASSSRTGGLRTGELFF
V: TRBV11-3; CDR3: CASSRGGQADTQYF
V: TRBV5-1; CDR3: CASSLRDRGYELAKNIQYF
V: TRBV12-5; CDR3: CASGPSGREYEQYF
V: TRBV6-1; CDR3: CASSELSVTQYF
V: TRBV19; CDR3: CASSLIAGQSYEQYF
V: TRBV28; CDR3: CASSLTSGRSSYEQYF
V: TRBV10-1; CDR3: CASSAGGDSYEQYF
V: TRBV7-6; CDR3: CASSLGTDTQYF
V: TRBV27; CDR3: CASSLGSSREAYNEQFF
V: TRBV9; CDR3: CASSVDRLAKNIQYF
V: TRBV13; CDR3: CASSLGTGTGDGYTF
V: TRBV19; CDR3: CASKTPEGTGDQPQHF
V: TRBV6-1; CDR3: CATKLAGETGELFF
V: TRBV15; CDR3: CATSRDQGQPQHF
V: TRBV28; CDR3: CASREGGVLNTEAFF
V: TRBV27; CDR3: CASSTGGYEQYF
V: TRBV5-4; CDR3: CASSRDSQETQYF
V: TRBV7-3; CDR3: CASGGGGEDEQFF
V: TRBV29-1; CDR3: CSVGGLGTVRYNEQFF
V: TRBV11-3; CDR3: CASSPRTSWGYEQYF
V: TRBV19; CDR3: CASKTTSASSYEQYF